This TCR beta chain was recovered during a study of cytomegalovirus exposure and HLA in healthy donors. Study-wide background: The study placed around 80% of its 350 to 450 genotyped donors in the Caucasian-associated ancestry cluster. Study results and limitations: CMV antigen specificity was confirmed in vitro for three CMV-associated chains. Cytomegalovirus status was reportedly diagnosed by the classifier with high sensitivity and specificity.

Primers for the PCR totalled 60 Vbeta and 13 Jbeta. This table comes from immunoSEQ multiplex PCR, and its TCRdb copy is limited to in-frame clones, with some not included. This sample has around 200,000 clones, with 75% to 90% found just once. CDR1 is LNHDA, CDR2 SQIVND, per germline (reference sequence). The CDR3 has 14 residues. V was pared by 3 bases and J by 7 bases, with 5 bases of the junction left unmatched. Regarding this clone: What it binds is unknown.

The sequenced sample was PBMCs. The clonotype originates from a woman aged 25 to 39 in good health and CMV-seronegative. V usage is TRBV19 and J usage is TRBJ2-1, with 8 positions matching TRBD1. The CDR3 protein is CASSMDRAGNEQFF. CDR3 DNA: TGTGCCAGTAGTATGGACAGGGCGGGGAATGAGCAGTTCTTC.